The 20 T cell receptor beta chains below were found in one sample sequenced in a study of T-cell memory formation after mild COVID-19. TCRdb reanalysed the 5' RACE reads using MiXCR and keeps one entry per CDR3 protein. The sample records over 150,000 distinct CDR3 sequences, approximately 17% being singletons. Sequencing was performed on PBMCs or a T cell subset sorted from them (not recorded which). The receptors originated from a man aged 18 to 29 who had mild COVID-19 (a few samples of this study predate the infection). Cell type and time point are not known.

This clonotype showed up just a few times. The chain combines TRBV9 with TRBJ1-1; D not resolved. The CDR3 spans 13 residues. With 4 bases removed from V and 1 base from J, the gap between germline ends came to 8 bases. CDR1 is SGDLS, CDR2 YYNGEE, per germline. The CDR3 loop reads CASSTRTNTEAFF. CDR3 DNA sequence: TGTGCCAGCAGCACACGGACGAACACTGAAGCTTTCTTT.

A few counts support this clonotype. The J gene is TRBJ2-3, the V gene TRBV27; 9 nucleotides line up with TRBD1. The CDR3 consists of 15 residues. The V gene's germline CDR1 is MNHEY and CDR2 SMNVEV (reference sequence). Unmatched junction bases numbered 5, after V lost 5 bases and J lost 2 bases. CDR3 protein: CASSIDRGATDTQYF. CDR3 DNA: TGTGCCAGCAGTATTGACAGGGGGGCCACAGATACGCAGTATTTT.

The chain employs TRBV29-1 and TRBJ1-3, with D maybe TRBD1 (6 bases). The V gene's germline CDR1 is SQVTM and CDR2 ANQGSEA. V shed 4 bases and J shed 0 bases, with 13 bases lying between them. The CDR3 has 15 amino acids. The chain's CDR3 is CSVVPGADSGNTIYF. The CDR3 DNA is TGCAGCGTTGTCCCAGGGGCGGACTCTGGAAACACCATATATTTT.

This rearrangement joins TRBV5-6 to TRBJ2-3; D is unclear. The ends were cut back, 1 base at V and 0 bases at J, with 6 bases in the middle. This CDR3 is 14 amino acids long. Germline V lookup: CDR1 SGHDT, CDR2 YYEEEE. In DNA form, the CDR3 reads TGTGCCAGCAGCTTGATACGTAGCACAGATACGCAGTATTTT. This encodes CASSLIRSTDTQYF.

This clonotype was recorded a few times. The rearrangement links TRBV6-6 to TRBJ2-1, with unresolved D. The CDR3 has 13 amino acids. With 6 bases removed from V and 3 bases from J, the gap between germline ends came to 9 bases. Germline CDR1 MNHNY, CDR2 SVGAGI (reference sequence). CDR3 coding DNA: TGTGCCAGCAGCTCGGGCAACTACAATGAGCAGTTCTTC. It translates to CASSSGNYNEQFF.

The chain couples TRBV7-2 to TRBJ1-3, with unresolved D. The CDR3 is made up of 15 amino acids. Trimming stripped 4 bases from V and 1 base from J, with 11 bases between. Germline V gene data show CDR1 as SGHTA and CDR2 as FQGNSA. The CDR3 DNA is TGTGCCAGCAGCTCATCCCTGGGGTCTGGAAACACCATATATTTT. Translation: CASSSSLGSGNTIYF. The full variable domain, rest sourced from reference TRBV7-2 and TRBJ1-3, is GAGVSQSPSNKVTEKGKDVELRCDPISGHTALYWYRQSLGQGLEFLIYFQGNSAPDKSGLPSDRFSAERTGGSVSTLTIQRTQQEDSAVYLCASSSSLGSGNTIYFGEGSWLTVV.

There are a few counts of this clonotype. The CDR3 bases are TGTGCCAGCAGCATAAATTCGGACGGGGAGCTGTTTTTT. It codes for CASSINSDGELFF. This chain connects TRBV7-2 to TRBJ2-2, with D hard to call. The CDR3 sequence is 13 residues long. Germline loops: CDR1 SGHTA, CDR2 FQGNSA. V lost 5 bases, J lost 7 bases, and 11 bases lay in between. Supplemented by reference TRBV7-2 and TRBJ2-2, the full variable domain reads GAGVSQSPSNKVTEKGKDVELRCDPISGHTALYWYRQSLGQGLEFLIYFQGNSAPDKSGLPSDRFSAERTGGSVSTLTIQRTQQEDSAVYLCASSINSDGELFFGEGSRLTVL.

This clonotype was counted between two and nine times. V and J are TRBV6-5 and TRBJ1-2, with 7 positions matching TRBD1. This CDR3 is built from 14 residues. V dropped 5 bases and J dropped 5; count of bases not matched to a gene: 8. Germline CDR1 is MNHEY and CDR2 is SVGAGI. The CDR3 bases are TGTGCCAGCAGTCGGCCGACAGGGCGTTATGGCTACACCTTC. Translated, it gives CASSRPTGRYGYTF.

This chain connects TRBV20-1 to TRBJ1-1; D is undetermined. Germline CDR1 reads DFQATT; CDR2 reads SNEGSKA (reference sequence). V was trimmed by 3 bases and J by 6 bases, leaving 23 bases between them. The CDR3 consists of 16 residues. The CDR3 coding sequence is TGCAGTGCTAGGCCACAAGGGTCTGAGGTGCGGGCTGAAGCTTTCTTT. Its protein product is CSARPQGSEVRAEAFF.

This rearrangement joins TRBV6-2 or TRBV6-3 to TRBJ2-3; D is ambiguous. CDR1 and CDR2 from the germline V gene are MNHEY and SVGEGT. The CDR3 is made up of 15 amino acids. Deletions cut 7 bases from V and 4 bases from J, with 18 bases between. This CDR3 reads CASKQPHSGADTQYF. CDR3 nucleotide sequence: TGTGCCAGCAAGCAGCCCCACTCTGGCGCAGATACGCAGTATTTT.

Only a few counts were recorded for this clonotype. This rearrangement joins TRBV20-1 to TRBJ1-5; D is uncertain. Trimming cost V 3 bases and J 5 bases, with 14 bases left between them. Per germline, CDR1 DFQATT and CDR2 SNEGSKA (reference sequence). This CDR3 has 14 residues. CDR3 sequence reads: CSASPNTEYQPQHF. Here the CDR3 DNA reads TGCAGTGCTAGCCCGAACACGGAATATCAGCCCCAGCATTTT.

This clonotype was picked up a small number of times. The rearrangement links TRBV4-3 to TRBJ2-3; 9 nucleotides agree with TRBD1. V lost 3 bases and J lost 1; bases outside the gene matches: 5. The CDR3 length is 16 residues. In germline, CDR1 is LGHNA, CDR2 YSLEER. The CDR3 nucleotides read TGCGCCAGCAGCCAGGAGAGGACAGGGGGCACAGATACGCAGTATTTT. Its translation: CASSQERTGGTDTQYF.

V and J are TRBV18 and TRBJ2-1; D uncertain. The CDR3 contains 15 residues. From germline, CDR1 is KGHSH and CDR2 LQKENI. V lost 3 bases and J lost 0, with 9 bases in between. CDR3 sequence: CASSPIWSSYNEQFF. CDR3 in DNA: TGTGCCAGCTCACCGATCTGGAGCTCCTACAATGAGCAGTTCTTC.

V gene TRBV6-5 combines with J gene TRBJ2-7; perhaps TRBD1 as D (5 bases). Per germline, CDR1 MNHEY and CDR2 SVGAGI. Deletions cut 5 bases from V and 4 bases from J, with 12 bases between. The CDR3 has 13 residues. The CDR3 DNA reads as TGTGCCAGCAGTAAGTCAAGGGGATACGAGCAGTACGTC. It codes for CASSKSRGYEQYV.

The rearrangement uses TRBV4-2 and TRBJ2-7; tentative D call: TRBD2 (6 bases). The V gene's germline CDR1 is LGHNA and CDR2 YNFKEQ. The CDR3 extends over 15 amino acids. The V end was cut by 3 bases, the J end by 0 bases, with 12 bases between. The chain's CDR3 is CASSQGGVSSYEQYF. CDR3 DNA: TGTGCCAGCAGCCAGGGCGGGGTAAGCTCCTACGAGCAGTACTTC.

This clonotype was detected a few times. The chain carries TRBV10-3 and TRBJ1-6; D not certain. CDR1 is ENHRY and CDR2 is SYGVKD in the germline V gene. CDR3 length: 13 residues. Trimming removed 5 bases at V and 10 bases at J, with 12 bases between. CDR3 protein: CAISPDGGSPLHF. The CDR3 DNA reads TGTGCCATCAGTCCGGATGGAGGATCACCCCTCCACTTT.

The V gene is TRBV15, the J gene TRBJ2-7; 7 bases align to TRBD2. Germline values: CDR1 LNHNV, CDR2 YYDKDF (reference sequence). The V and J ends lost 2 bases and 7 bases, in that order; junction bases with no gene match: 2. The CDR3 has 12 amino acids. CDR3 in amino acids: CATSRYSGEQYF. In DNA form, the CDR3 reads TGTGCCACCAGCAGATATAGCGGGGAGCAGTACTTC.

This clonotype was seen a handful of times. The gene calls are TRBV27 and TRBJ1-1; D is unresolved. Trimming removed 5 bases at V and 5 bases at J, with 12 bases between. This CDR3 contains 13 residues. The V gene's germline CDR1 is MNHEY and CDR2 SMNVEV (reference sequence). CDR3 loop: CASSPRTITEAFF. The CDR3 DNA reads as TGTGCCAGCAGTCCAAGGACTATAACTGAAGCTTTCTTT.

J is TRBJ1-1 and V is TRBV11-2, with 8 bases that match TRBD1. The J segment lost 8 bases and the V segment lost 5 bases, leaving 10 bases of the junction unmatched. The CDR3 is made up of 14 amino acids. CDR1 is SGHAT and CDR2 is FQNNGV in the germline V gene. The chain's CDR3 is CASSPRGRGGEAFF. In nucleotides, the CDR3 is TGTGCCAGCAGCCCCAGGGGGCGGGGAGGGGAAGCTTTCTTT.

On this clonotype: One junction end does not reproduce the germline sequence, and a read error may be involved. This chain uses TRBV5-5 with TRBJ2-3; D remains unclear. The CDR3 length is 15 residues. CDR1 and CDR2 from the germline V gene are SGHKS and YYEKEE (reference sequence). The CDR3 protein is CTSSSPGTSTDTQYF. Here the CDR3 DNA reads TGTACCAGCAGCTCCCCCGGAACTAGCACAGATACGCAGTATTTT.